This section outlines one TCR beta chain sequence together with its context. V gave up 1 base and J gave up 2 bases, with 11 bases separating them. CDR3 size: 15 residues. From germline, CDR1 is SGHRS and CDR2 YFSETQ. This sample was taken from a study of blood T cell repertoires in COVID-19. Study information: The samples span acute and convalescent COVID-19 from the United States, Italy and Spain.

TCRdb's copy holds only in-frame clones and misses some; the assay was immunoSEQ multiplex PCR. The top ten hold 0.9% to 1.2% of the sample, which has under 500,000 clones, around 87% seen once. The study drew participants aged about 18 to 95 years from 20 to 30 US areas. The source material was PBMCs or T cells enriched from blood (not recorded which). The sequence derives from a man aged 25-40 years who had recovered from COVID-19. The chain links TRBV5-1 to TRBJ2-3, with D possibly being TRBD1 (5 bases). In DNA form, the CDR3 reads TGCGCCAGCAGCTTGTTCCCAGGGAACACAGATACGCAGTATTTT. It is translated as CASSLFPGNTDTQYF. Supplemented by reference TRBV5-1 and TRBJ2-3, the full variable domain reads KAGVTQTPRYLIKTRGQQVTLSCSPISGHRSVSWYQQTPGQGLQFLFEYFSETQRNKGNFPGRFSGRQFSNSRSEMNVSTLELGDSALYLCASSLFPGNTDTQYFGPGTRLTVL.